This is a list of T cell receptor beta chains from one sample in a study of T cells in Graves' hyperthyroidism and ophthalmopathy. TCRdb reanalysed the multiplex PCR reads using MiXCR and keeps one entry per CDR3 protein. The sample lists approximately 400,000 distinct CDR3 sequences; 25% were seen once. What was sequenced was blood. The source of these receptors is a man in his forties or fifties with Graves' hyperthyroidism. The CDR3 runs from the conserved cysteine through the conserved F or W. D genes are given only for firm matches. Clone size is shown for a subset of rows, as once, few, many or a class of expanded clone.

DNA	CDR3	J	size	V	D
TGTGCCTGGAGTGTAGGGAACGACGAGCAGTACTTC	CAWSVGNDEQYF	TRBJ2-7	few	TRBV30	NA
TGCAGCGTCGGACAGACCGGATCAGCTTACGAGCAGTACTTC	CSVGQTGSAYEQYF	TRBJ2-7	NA	TRBV29-1	NA
TGTGCCAGCTCACCGACTGGCGGGAGACCCACAGATACGCAGTATTTT	CASSPTGGRPTDTQYF	TRBJ2-3	NA	TRBV18	TRBD2
TGTGCCAGCAGTTTAATACAGGGGGCGCACGCTTTCTTT	CASSLIQGAHAFF	TRBJ1-1	NA	TRBV6-5	TRBD1
TGTGCCAGCACCATAGGGGGACTAGCGCAGGATACGCAGTATTTT	CASTIGGLAQDTQYF	TRBJ2-3	few	TRBV7-9	TRBD2
TGTGCCAGCAGTTTAGGGAGAAGGAATGGCTACACCTTC	CASSLGRRNGYTF	TRBJ1-2	NA	TRBV28	NA
TGTGCCGGCAGCTCATCGTGGACAGGGGGCTCCGAGCAGTACTTC	CAGSSSWTGGSEQYF	TRBJ2-7	NA	TRBV11-2	TRBD1
TGTGCCAGCAGTGAAGAGATGGGTTTCAATCAGCCCCAGCATTTT	CASSEEMGFNQPQHF	TRBJ1-5	many	TRBV2	NA
TGTGCCAGCAGTGAGGGAGTCGCTGGCACAGATACGCAGTATTTT	CASSEGVAGTDTQYF	TRBJ2-3	many	TRBV11-2	NA
TGTGCCAGCATTGACCGGGACAGAGCCTACGAGCAGTACTTC	CASIDRDRAYEQYF	TRBJ2-7	NA	TRBV6-1	TRBD1
TGTGCCAGCAGCCAAACCTTAACAACCTACGAGCAGTTCTTC	CASSQTLTTYEQFF	TRBJ2-1	NA	TRBV3-1	NA
TGTGCCAGCAGCCACCTCGGGCGGGAGGGGAACAATGAGCAGTTCTTC	CASSHLGREGNNEQFF	TRBJ2-1	NA	TRBV14	TRBD2
TGTGCCAGCAGTGAAGACGGTCTAGCGGGCCTCACAGATACGCAGTATTTT	CASSEDGLAGLTDTQYF	TRBJ2-3	many	TRBV2	TRBD2
TGTGCCAGCAGTTCTCACAGGTATTCGAACACTGAAGCTTTCTTT	CASSSHRYSNTEAFF	TRBJ1-1	many	TRBV27	NA
TGTGCCAGCAGCCCAGCCTTCGAGGTTTGGGGCACAGATACGCAGTATTTT	CASSPAFEVWGTDTQYF	TRBJ2-3	NA	TRBV3-1	NA
TGTGCCTGGAGTGTATCTAGGGCGAGCTATGGCTACACCTTC	CAWSVSRASYGYTF	TRBJ1-2	many	TRBV30	NA
TGTGCCAGCGTGGGGACAGGGGGTTTTGGCTACACCTTC	CASVGTGGFGYTF	TRBJ1-2	many	TRBV28	TRBD1
TGTGCCAGCAGTCCACCACGGACGAACACCGGGGAGCTGTTTTTT	CASSPPRTNTGELFF	TRBJ2-2	many	TRBV28	NA
TGTGCCAGTAGGATCCCAGGGGAATTGTTTGCCTACACCTTC	CASRIPGELFAYTF	TRBJ1-2	few	TRBV19	NA
TGTGCCAGCGGAATTTTAGGGGATCAGCCCCAGCATTTT	CASGILGDQPQHF	TRBJ1-5	NA	TRBV7-2	NA
TGCGCCAGCAGTGAGTCGAGGGCTAGCGGGAGTACTAATGAGCAGTTCTTC	CASSESRASGSTNEQFF	TRBJ2-1	few	TRBV10-1	TRBD2
TGTGCCATCAAAGAAGGACAGGTTAACTATGGCTACACCTTC	CAIKEGQVNYGYTF	TRBJ1-2	NA	TRBV10-3	TRBD1
TGCGCCAGCAGCGCAGGGGCGAACACCGGGGAGCTGTTTTTT	CASSAGANTGELFF	TRBJ2-2	few	TRBV5-1	NA
TGTGCCAGCAGCTTAAAAGCCGTTACCGGGGAGCTGTTTTTT	CASSLKAVTGELFF	TRBJ2-2	NA	TRBV11-3	NA
TGTGCCAGCAGTTACGGGGTGAGGGGGCGAACAGATACGCAGTATTTT	CASSYGVRGRTDTQYF	TRBJ2-3	NA	TRBV6-2/TRBV6-3	TRBD1
TGTGCCAGCTCACCACGAACATTGGGAAATAATGCCAATGAAAAACTGTTTTTT	CASSPRTLGNNANEKLFF	TRBJ1-4	NA	TRBV18	NA
TGTGCCAGCAGCTACTCCCTAGCGGGAGGGGATACGCAGTATTTT	CASSYSLAGGDTQYF	TRBJ2-3	NA	TRBV3-1	TRBD2
TGTGCCACCAGCCAGGGACAGCCCCCCGGCATTCAGTACTTC	CATSQGQPPGIQYF	TRBJ2-4	few	TRBV24-1	TRBD1
TGTGCCAGCAGTTACGGGGCTAGCGGGCACGACCAAGAGACCCAGTACTTC	CASSYGASGHDQETQYF	TRBJ2-5	few	TRBV6-5	TRBD2
TGTGCCAGCCATCCAGGGGGTAATCAGCCCCAGCATTTT	CASHPGGNQPQHF	TRBJ1-5	many	TRBV2	TRBD1
TGTGCCAGCTCACCACCGGGACGCCGTAGCAATCAGCCCCAGCATTTT	CASSPPGRRSNQPQHF	TRBJ1-5	few	TRBV18	NA
TGTGCCAGCAGCTTAACGTTTACTAGCGGATTAAATGAGCAGTTCTTC	CASSLTFTSGLNEQFF	TRBJ2-1	NA	TRBV7-3	TRBD2
TGTGCCAGCAGCTTAACTAGCGGGTCTTACGAGACCCAGTACTTC	CASSLTSGSYETQYF	TRBJ2-5	NA	TRBV7-2	TRBD2
TGTGCCAGCAGCAAAACCGGGACAGGGGACTACGAGCAGTACTTC	CASSKTGTGDYEQYF	TRBJ2-7	many	TRBV7-3	TRBD1
TGCGCCAGCAGCTTGGGAGCGGTATACAATGAGCAGTTCTTC	CASSLGAVYNEQFF	TRBJ2-1	many	TRBV5-1	NA